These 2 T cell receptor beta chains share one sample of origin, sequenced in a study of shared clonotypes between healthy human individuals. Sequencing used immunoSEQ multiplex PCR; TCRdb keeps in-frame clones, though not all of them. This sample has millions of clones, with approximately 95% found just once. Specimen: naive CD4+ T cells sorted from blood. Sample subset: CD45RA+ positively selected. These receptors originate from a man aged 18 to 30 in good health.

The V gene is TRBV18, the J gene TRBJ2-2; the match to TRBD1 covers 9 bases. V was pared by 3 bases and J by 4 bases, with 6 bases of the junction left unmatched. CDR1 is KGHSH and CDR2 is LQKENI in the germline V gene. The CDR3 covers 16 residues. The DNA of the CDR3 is TGTGCCAGCTCACCCATGACAGGGGGAAGCACCGGGGAGCTGTTTTTT. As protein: CASSPMTGGSTGELFF.

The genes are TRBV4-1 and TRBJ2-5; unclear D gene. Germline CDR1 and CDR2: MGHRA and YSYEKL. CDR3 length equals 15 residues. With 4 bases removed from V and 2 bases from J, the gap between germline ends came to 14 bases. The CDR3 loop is CASSRGYMWQETQYF. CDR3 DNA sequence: TGCGCCAGCAGCCGTGGATACATGTGGCAAGAGACCCAGTACTTC.